Presented here are 13 T cell receptor beta chains from one specimen sequenced in a study of shared clonotypes between healthy human individuals. Assay used: immunoSEQ multiplex PCR; TCRdb lists only in-frame clones, some missing. The repertoire holds approximately 2.1 million clones, over 85% seen once, with 0.3% to 0.4% in the top ten. Sequencing used naive CD4+ T cells from PBMCs. Subset specified: CD45RA+ positively selected. The source is a man aged 18 to 29 in good health. Some clones in this sample may be carry-over from other donors' samples.

The J gene is TRBJ1-2, the V gene TRBV18, with 8 bases aligning to TRBD1. Trimming cost V 5 bases and J 1 base; bases outside gene matches: 9. CDR1 and CDR2 (germline): KGHSH, LQKENI. This CDR3 spans 16 amino acids. The CDR3 loop reads CASSIGTGYDNYGYTF. DNA of the CDR3: TGTGCCAGCTCAATAGGGACAGGCTACGATAACTATGGCTACACCTTC. Filled out from reference TRBV18 and TRBJ1-2, the complete variable domain reads NAGVMQNPRHLVRRRGQEARLRCSPMKGHSHVYWYRQLPEEGLKFMVYLQKENIIDESGMPKERFSAEFPKEGPSILRIQQVVRGDSAAYFCASSIGTGYDNYGYTFGSGTRLTVV.

The chain couples TRBV30 to TRBJ1-3; the D gene is possibly TRBD1 (5 bases). The CDR3 has 15 residues. Trimming left V 3 bases short and J 0 bases short, with 12 bases between. In germline, CDR1 is GTSNPN, CDR2 SVGIG (reference sequence). The CDR3 spells CAWRPGAGSGNTIYF. DNA of the CDR3: TGTGCCTGGAGGCCCGGGGCAGGCTCTGGAAACACCATATATTTT.

The chain is built from TRBV4-1 and TRBJ1-2; D not certain. This CDR3 contains 16 residues. Germline-derived CDR1 and CDR2 are MGHRA and YSYEKL. V gave up 0 bases and J gave up 0 bases, with 11 bases separating them. CDR3 sequence reads: CASSQETKATNYGYTF. For the CDR3, the DNA is TGCGCCAGCAGCCAAGAGACCAAAGCGACTAACTATGGCTACACCTTC.

The rearrangement uses TRBV5-1 and TRBJ2-4, with 13 positions matching TRBD2. Germline CDR1 SGHRS, CDR2 YFSETQ. Trimming removed 4 bases from V and 7 bases from J; junction bases left unmatched: 5. The CDR3 consists of 15 residues. The CDR3 region has the DNA TGCGCCAGCAGCAACGGACTAGCGGGAGCGAACATTCAGTACTTC. It translates to CASSNGLAGANIQYF. The variable domain in full, completed from reference TRBV5-1 and TRBJ2-4, reads KAGVTQTPRYLIKTRGQQVTLSCSPISGHRSVSWYQQTPGQGLQFLFEYFSETQRNKGNFPGRFSGRQFSNSRSEMNVSTLELGDSALYLCASSNGLAGANIQYFGAGTRLSVL.

The gene calls are TRBV6-5 and TRBJ2-7, with TRBD2 identical over 13 bases. V lost 6 bases and J lost 2; bases outside the gene matches: 4. The germline gives CDR1 MNHEY, CDR2 SVGAGI. The CDR3 sequence is 15 residues long. The CDR3 region is CASRQGTSGAYEQYF. CDR3 DNA: TGTGCCAGCAGGCAAGGGACTAGCGGGGCCTACGAGCAGTACTTC.

This clone has just one count. V is TRBV18 and J is TRBJ2-1; 10 positions match TRBD2. Looked up from germline, CDR1 is KGHSH and CDR2 is LQKENI. This CDR3 spans 15 amino acids. The ends lost 4 bases at V and 9 bases at J; junction bases unmatched: 9. DNA of the CDR3: TGTGCCAGCTCACTCTCCCTAGCGGGAGATCGTGAGCAGTTCTTC. It specifies CASSLSLAGDREQFF.

J is TRBJ2-1 and V is TRBV2, with 9 bases lining up with TRBD2. The V gene's germline CDR1 is SNHLY and CDR2 FYNNEI. This CDR3 is built from 15 residues. With 7 bases clipped from V and 10 bases from J, the junction kept 14 bases outside the gene matches. The CDR3 is CASKFGDLAGHEQFF. DNA of the CDR3: TGTGCCAGCAAGTTTGGGGATCTAGCGGGGCACGAGCAGTTCTTC.

The rearrangement links TRBV23-1 to TRBJ2-4; D gene uncertain. TRBV23-1 falls under the ORF class, with uncertain function. This CDR3 has 19 residues. V lost 4 bases, J lost 0 bases, and 22 bases lay in between. The CDR3 DNA reads as TGCGCCAGCAGTCGGTCGGGCAGGTCGGCGCTGGAAGCCAAAAACATTCAGTACTTC. It translates to CASSRSGRSALEAKNIQYF.

In the case of this clone: A much larger clonotype is one base distant, so this may be a read error. The same CDR3 arises from other DNA sequences in this sample as well. The rearrangement joins TRBV11-2 to TRBJ1-1, with D unclear. From germline, CDR1 is SGHAT and CDR2 FQNNGV. The V gene lost 1 base and the J gene lost 1 base, with 4 bases spanning the gap. The CDR3 extends over 13 amino acids. The chain's CDR3 is CASSLGGNTEAFF. Here the CDR3 DNA reads TGTGCCAGCAGCTTAGGGGGGAACACTGAAGCTTTCTTT.

The V call is TRBV6-1, the J call TRBJ1-5; 10 positions agree with TRBD1. V lost 10 bases, J lost 6 bases, and 6 bases stayed unmatched. The germline gives CDR1 MNHNS, CDR2 SASEGT. The CDR3 loop spans 13 amino acids. CDR3 in amino acids: CATVTGGSQPQHF. The CDR3 DNA reads as TGTGCCACCGTGACAGGGGGCAGTCAGCCCCAGCATTTT.

This chain uses TRBV27 with TRBJ2-2; D is possibly TRBD1 (6 bases). Trimming took off 3 bases at V and 5 bases at J, with 22 bases between the two ends. Germline V CDR1 and CDR2: MNHEY, SMNVEV (reference sequence). This CDR3 is built from 18 residues. The CDR3 reads CASSFDPPGQIRTGELFF. Here the CDR3 DNA reads TGTGCCAGCAGTTTCGACCCTCCGGGACAAATAAGGACCGGGGAGCTGTTTTTT.

The V gene is TRBV18, the J gene TRBJ1-1; the D gene is possibly TRBD1 (5 bases). Trimming took 6 bases from V and 5 from J, leaving 19 bases between them. Germline CDR1 is KGHSH and CDR2 is LQKENI. This CDR3 has 15 residues. CDR3 amino acids: CASSPTGAGRTEAFF. The CDR3 DNA reads TGTGCCAGCTCTCCCACTGGGGCAGGGCGTACTGAAGCTTTCTTT.

The chain combines TRBV6-1 with TRBJ2-3; D is perhaps TRBD2 (5 bases). V was trimmed by 6 bases and J by 4 bases, leaving 17 bases between them. CDR1 and CDR2 (germline): MNHNS, SASEGT. The CDR3 runs 15 residues. CDR3 DNA sequence: TGTGCCAGCAGCCTGCTGGTGGAGGCGGCAGATACGCAGTATTTT. Translating gives CASSLLVEAADTQYF.